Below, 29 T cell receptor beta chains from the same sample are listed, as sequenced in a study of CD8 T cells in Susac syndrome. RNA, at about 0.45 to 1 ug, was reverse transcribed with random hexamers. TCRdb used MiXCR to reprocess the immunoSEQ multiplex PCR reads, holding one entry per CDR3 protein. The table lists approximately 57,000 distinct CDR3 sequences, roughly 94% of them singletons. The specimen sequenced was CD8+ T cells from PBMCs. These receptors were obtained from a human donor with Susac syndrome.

CDR3 sequence: CASSYPSYEQYF. CDR3 DNA sequence: TGTGCCAGCAGTTACCCTAGCTACGAGCAGTACTTC. The chain joins TRBV6-2 or TRBV6-3 to TRBJ2-7, with unresolved D. The CDR3 is 12 residues long. V was pared by 2 bases and J by 3 bases, with 5 bases between. Germline CDR1 reads MNHEY; CDR2 reads SVGEGT.

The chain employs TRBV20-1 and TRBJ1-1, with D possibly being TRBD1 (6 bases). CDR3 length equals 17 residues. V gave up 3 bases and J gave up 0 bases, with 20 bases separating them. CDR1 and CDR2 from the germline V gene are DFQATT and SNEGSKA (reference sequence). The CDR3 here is CSARPLQGLSVNTEAFF. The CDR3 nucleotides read TGCAGTGCTAGGCCTCTACAGGGCCTCTCCGTGAACACTGAAGCTTTCTTT.

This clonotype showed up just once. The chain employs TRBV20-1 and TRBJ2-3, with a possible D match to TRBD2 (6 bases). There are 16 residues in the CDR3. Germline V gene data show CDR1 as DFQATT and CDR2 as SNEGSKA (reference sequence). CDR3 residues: CTLAALIGEPTDTQYF. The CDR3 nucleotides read TGCACCTTAGCGGCGTTGATAGGGGAACCCACAGATACGCAGTATTTT.

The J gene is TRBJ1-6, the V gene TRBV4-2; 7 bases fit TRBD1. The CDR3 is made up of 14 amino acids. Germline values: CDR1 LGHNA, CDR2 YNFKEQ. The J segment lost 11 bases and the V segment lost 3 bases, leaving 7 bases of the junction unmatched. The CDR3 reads CASSQETGSPPLHF. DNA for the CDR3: TGTGCCAGCAGCCAGGAGACAGGGTCCCCACCCCTCCACTTT.

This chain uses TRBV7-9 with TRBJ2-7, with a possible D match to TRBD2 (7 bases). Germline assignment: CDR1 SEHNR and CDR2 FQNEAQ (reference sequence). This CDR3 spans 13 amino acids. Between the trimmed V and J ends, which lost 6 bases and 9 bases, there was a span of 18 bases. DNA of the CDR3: TGTGCCAGCAGTGGGGGGGCATCGGAGGGGCAGTACTTC. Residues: CASSGGASEGQYF.

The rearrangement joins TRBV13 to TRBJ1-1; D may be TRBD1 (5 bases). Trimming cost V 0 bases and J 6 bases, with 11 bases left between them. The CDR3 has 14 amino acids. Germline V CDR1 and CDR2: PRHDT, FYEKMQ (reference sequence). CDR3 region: CASSLGQVSAEAFF. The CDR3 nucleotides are TGTGCCAGCAGCTTAGGACAGGTAAGCGCTGAAGCTTTCTTT.

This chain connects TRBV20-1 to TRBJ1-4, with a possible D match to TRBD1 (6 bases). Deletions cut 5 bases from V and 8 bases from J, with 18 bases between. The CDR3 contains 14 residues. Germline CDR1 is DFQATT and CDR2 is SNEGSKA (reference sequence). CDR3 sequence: CSADEQGTGEKLFF. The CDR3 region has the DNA TGCAGTGCTGACGAACAGGGAACCGGAGAAAAACTGTTTTTT.

CDR3 in amino acids: CSVEDGISRPYEQYF. DNA for the CDR3: TGCAGCGTTGAGGACGGAATTAGTAGACCTTACGAGCAGTACTTC. V is TRBV29-1 and J is TRBJ2-7; D call uncertain. This CDR3 region has 15 residues. The germline V gene encodes CDR1 SQVTM and CDR2 ANQGSEA. V lost 3 bases and J 4 bases, leaving 19 bases between the germline ends.

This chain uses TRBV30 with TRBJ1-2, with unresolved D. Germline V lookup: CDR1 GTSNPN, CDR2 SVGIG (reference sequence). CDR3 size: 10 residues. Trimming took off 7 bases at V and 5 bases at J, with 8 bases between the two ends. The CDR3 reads CASGGYGYTF. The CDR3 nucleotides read TGTGCCTCCGGCGGTTATGGCTACACCTTC.

CDR3 sequence reads: CSARDSFFDRDNQPQHF. CDR3 DNA: TGCAGTGCTAGAGATTCTTTCTTCGACAGGGACAATCAGCCCCAGCATTTT. V usage is TRBV20-1 and J usage is TRBJ1-5, with 7 bases matching TRBD1. The CDR3 is made up of 17 amino acids. Germline CDR1 DFQATT, CDR2 SNEGSKA (reference sequence). Trimming took 0 bases from V and 3 from J; bases not matched to a gene: 11.

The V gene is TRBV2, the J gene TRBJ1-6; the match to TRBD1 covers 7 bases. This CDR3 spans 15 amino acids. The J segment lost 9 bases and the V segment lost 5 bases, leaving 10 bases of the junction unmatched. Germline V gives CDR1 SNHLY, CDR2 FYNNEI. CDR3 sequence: CASSLTTGFSSPLHF. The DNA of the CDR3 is TGTGCCAGCAGTTTAACGACAGGGTTCAGTTCACCCCTCCACTTT.

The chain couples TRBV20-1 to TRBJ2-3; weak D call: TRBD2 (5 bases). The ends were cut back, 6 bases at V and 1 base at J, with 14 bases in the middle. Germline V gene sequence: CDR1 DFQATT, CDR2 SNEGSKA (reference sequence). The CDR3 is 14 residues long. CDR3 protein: CSAPVLRGTDTQYF. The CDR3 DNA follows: TGCAGTGCCCCCGTTCTGCGGGGCACAGATACGCAGTATTTT.

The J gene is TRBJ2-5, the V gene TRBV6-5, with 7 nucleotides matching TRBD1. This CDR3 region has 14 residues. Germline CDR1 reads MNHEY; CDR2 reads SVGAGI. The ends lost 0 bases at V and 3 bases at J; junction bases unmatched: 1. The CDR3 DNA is TGTGCCAGCAGTTACTCCGGGACAGAAGAGACCCAGTACTTC. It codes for CASSYSGTEETQYF.

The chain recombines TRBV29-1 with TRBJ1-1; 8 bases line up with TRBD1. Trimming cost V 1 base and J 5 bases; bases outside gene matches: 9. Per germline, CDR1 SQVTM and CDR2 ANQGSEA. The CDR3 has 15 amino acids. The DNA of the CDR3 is TGCAGCGTTGAAGGGCACGGACAGGGATTTACTGAAGCTTTCTTT. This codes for CSVEGHGQGFTEAFF.

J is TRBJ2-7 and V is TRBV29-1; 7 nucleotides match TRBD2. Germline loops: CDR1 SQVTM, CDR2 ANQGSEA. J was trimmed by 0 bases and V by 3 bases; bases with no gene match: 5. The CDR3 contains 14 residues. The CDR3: CSVERAGSSYEQYF. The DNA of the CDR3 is TGCAGCGTTGAGAGAGCGGGGAGCTCCTACGAGCAGTACTTC.

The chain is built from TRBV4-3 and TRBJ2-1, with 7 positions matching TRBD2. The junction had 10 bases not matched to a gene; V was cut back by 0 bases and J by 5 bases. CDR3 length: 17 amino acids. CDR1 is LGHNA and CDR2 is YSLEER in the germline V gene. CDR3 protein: CASSQEVAGGTNNEQFF. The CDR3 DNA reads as TGCGCCAGCAGCCAAGAGGTAGCCGGGGGGACGAACAATGAGCAGTTCTTC.

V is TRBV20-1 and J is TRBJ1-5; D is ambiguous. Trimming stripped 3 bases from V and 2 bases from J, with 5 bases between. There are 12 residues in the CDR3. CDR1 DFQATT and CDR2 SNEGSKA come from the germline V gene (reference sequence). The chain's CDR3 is CSASGGNQPQHF. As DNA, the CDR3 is TGCAGTGCTAGTGGGGGCAATCAGCCCCAGCATTTT.

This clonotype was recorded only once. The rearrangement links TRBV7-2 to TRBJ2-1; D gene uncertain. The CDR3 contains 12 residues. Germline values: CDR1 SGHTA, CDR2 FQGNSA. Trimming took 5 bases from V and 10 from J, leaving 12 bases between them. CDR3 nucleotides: TGTGCCAGCAGCCCCCGACTTTCGGAGCAGTTCTTC. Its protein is CASSPRLSEQFF.

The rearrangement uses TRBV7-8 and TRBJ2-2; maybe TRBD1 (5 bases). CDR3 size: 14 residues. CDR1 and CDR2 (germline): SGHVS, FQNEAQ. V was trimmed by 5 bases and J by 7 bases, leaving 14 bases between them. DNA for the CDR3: TGTGCCAGCAGCCGGTTTTGGGGCGACGGGGAGCTGTTTTTT. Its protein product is CASSRFWGDGELFF.

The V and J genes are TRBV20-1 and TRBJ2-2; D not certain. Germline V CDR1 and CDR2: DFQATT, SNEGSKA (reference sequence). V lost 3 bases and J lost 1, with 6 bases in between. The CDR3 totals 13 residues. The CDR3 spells CSASIQNTGELFF. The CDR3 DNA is TGCAGTGCTAGTATCCAGAACACCGGGGAGCTGTTTTTT.

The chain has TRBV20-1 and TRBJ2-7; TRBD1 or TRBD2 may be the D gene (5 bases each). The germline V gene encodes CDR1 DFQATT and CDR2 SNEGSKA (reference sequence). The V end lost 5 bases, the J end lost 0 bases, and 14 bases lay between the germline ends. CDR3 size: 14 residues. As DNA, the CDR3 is TGCAGTGCTTCGACAGTGAGGGGCTCCTACGAGCAGTACTTC. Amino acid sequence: CSASTVRGSYEQYF.

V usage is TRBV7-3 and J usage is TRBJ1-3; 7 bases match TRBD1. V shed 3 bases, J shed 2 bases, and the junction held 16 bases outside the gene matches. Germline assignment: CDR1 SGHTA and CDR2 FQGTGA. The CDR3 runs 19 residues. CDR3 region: CASSFWTGTASLPGNTIYF. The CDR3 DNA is TGTGCCAGCAGCTTTTGGACAGGCACCGCTTCGCTCCCTGGAAACACCATATATTTT. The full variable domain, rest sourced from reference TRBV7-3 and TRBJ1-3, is GAGVSQTPSNKVTEKGKYVELRCDPISGHTALYWYRQSLGQGPEFLIYFQGTGAADDSGLPNDRFFAVRPEGSVSTLKIQRTERGDSAVYLCASSFWTGTASLPGNTIYFGEGSWLTVV.

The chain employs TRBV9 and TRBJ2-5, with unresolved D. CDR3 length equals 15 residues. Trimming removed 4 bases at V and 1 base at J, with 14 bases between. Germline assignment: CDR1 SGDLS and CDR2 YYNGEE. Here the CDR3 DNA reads TGTGCCAGCAGCCCCGCGGCAACGGTCCAAGAGACCCAGTACTTC. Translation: CASSPAATVQETQYF.

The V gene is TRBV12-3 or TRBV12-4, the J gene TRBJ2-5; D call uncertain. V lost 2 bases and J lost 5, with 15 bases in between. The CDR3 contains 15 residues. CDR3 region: CASSLTPTRQETQYF. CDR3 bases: TGTGCCAGCAGTTTAACCCCGACCCGGCAGGAGACCCAGTACTTC.

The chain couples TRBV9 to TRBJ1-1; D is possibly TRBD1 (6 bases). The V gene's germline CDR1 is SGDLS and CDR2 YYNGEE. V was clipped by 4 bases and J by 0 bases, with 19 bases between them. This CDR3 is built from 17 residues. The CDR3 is CASSPSTGWGMNTEAFF. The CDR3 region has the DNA TGTGCCAGCAGCCCCAGTACAGGGTGGGGGATGAACACTGAAGCTTTCTTT.

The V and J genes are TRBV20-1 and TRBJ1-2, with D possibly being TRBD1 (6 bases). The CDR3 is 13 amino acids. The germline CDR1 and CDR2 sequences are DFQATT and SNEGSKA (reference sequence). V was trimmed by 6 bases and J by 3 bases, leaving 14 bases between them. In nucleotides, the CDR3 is TGCAGTGCCCAGGGGATTGGTGACTATGGCTACACCTTC. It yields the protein CSAQGIGDYGYTF.

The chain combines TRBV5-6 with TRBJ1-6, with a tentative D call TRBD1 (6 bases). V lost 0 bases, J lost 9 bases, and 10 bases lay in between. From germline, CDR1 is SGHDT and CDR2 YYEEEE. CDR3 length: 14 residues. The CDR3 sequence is CASSLGMGASPLHF. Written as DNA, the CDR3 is TGTGCCAGCAGCTTGGGTATGGGGGCTTCACCCCTCCACTTT.

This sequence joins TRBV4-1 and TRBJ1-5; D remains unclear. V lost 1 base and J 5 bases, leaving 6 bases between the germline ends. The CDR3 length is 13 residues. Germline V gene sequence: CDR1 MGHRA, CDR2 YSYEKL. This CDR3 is CASSQVGDQPQHF. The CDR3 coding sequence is TGCGCCAGCAGCCAAGTTGGTGATCAGCCCCAGCATTTT.

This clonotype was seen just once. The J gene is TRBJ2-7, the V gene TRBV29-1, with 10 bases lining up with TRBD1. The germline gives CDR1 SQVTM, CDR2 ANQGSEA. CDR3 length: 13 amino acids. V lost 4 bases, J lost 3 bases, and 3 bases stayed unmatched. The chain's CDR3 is CSVAGTGVYEQYF. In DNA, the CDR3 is TGCAGCGTTGCCGGGACAGGGGTCTACGAGCAGTACTTC.